These 25 T cell receptor beta chains share one sample of origin, sequenced in a study of cytomegalovirus exposure and HLA in healthy donors. 13 Jbeta primers and 60 Vbeta primers were used for the PCR. Produced via immunoSEQ multiplex PCR; TCRdb's table is partial and in-frame only. The data hold around 190,000 clones, with around 77% observed a single time. The sequencing sample was made of PBMCs. The receptor set was obtained from a woman aged 30 to 39 in good health and CMV-seronegative.

This clone was seen a few times. The rearrangement joins TRBV10-3 to TRBJ1-2, with 10 bases aligning to TRBD1. The CDR3 consists of 19 residues. V trimming: 4 bases; J trimming: 8 bases; junction bases outside the gene matches: 22. The germline gives CDR1 ENHRY, CDR2 SYGVKD. The CDR3 DNA sequence: TGTGCCATCAGTGGACGAATTGAAGGGAGGACAGGGGGAGACTGGGGCTACACCTTC. This gives the protein CAISGRIEGRTGGDWGYTF.

The J gene is TRBJ2-5, the V gene TRBV18; a possible D gene is TRBD1 (6 bases). Per germline, CDR1 KGHSH and CDR2 LQKENI. This CDR3 contains 16 residues. V lost 9 bases, J lost 5 bases, and 25 bases lay in between. CDR3: CARSQRQVGRVETQYF. The DNA for the CDR3 is TGTGCCAGATCCCAACGACAGGTGGGGCGGGTGGAGACCCAGTACTTC. Full variable domain (rest looked up from reference TRBV18 and TRBJ2-5): NAGVMQNPRHLVRRRGQEARLRCSPMKGHSHVYWYRQLPEEGLKFMVYLQKENIIDESGMPKERFSAEFPKEGPSILRIQQVVRGDSAAYFCARSQRQVGRVETQYFGPGTRLLVL.

The chain couples TRBV5-1 to TRBJ1-2; D not certain. The CDR3 is made up of 16 amino acids. V lost 0 bases, J lost 0 bases, and 12 bases lay in between. The V gene's germline CDR1 is SGHRS and CDR2 YFSETQ. This CDR3 is CASSLVVAEANYGYTF. As DNA, the CDR3 is TGCGCCAGCAGCTTGGTAGTTGCGGAAGCTAACTATGGCTACACCTTC.

The chain links TRBV20-1 to TRBJ2-5; unclear D gene. Per the germline V gene, CDR1 is DFQATT and CDR2 is SNEGSKA (reference sequence). V dropped 4 bases and J dropped 5 bases, with 5 bases sitting between them. The CDR3 covers 10 residues. In DNA, the CDR3 is TGCAGTGCTATATTCGAGACCCAGTACTTC. This gives the protein CSAIFETQYF.

V usage is TRBV7-6 and J usage is TRBJ2-5; 8 bases line up with TRBD1. The J call may be wrong; the DNA end is better matched by TRBJ2-7. CDR3 length: 14 amino acids. Germline V CDR1 and CDR2: SGHVS, FNYEAQ. The CDR3 DNA reads TGTGCCAGCAGCTTAGGGACAGGGTGGTACGAGCAGTACTTC. Amino acid sequence: CASSLGTGWYEQYF.

Here the CDR3 DNA reads TGTGCCACCAGCAGAGATAGGGCAGGGGGCAATCAGCCCCAGCATTTT. This encodes CATSRDRAGGNQPQHF. J is TRBJ1-5 and V is TRBV15, with D possibly TRBD1 on 6 matching bases. Between the trimmed V and J ends, which lost 0 bases and 2 bases, there was a span of 11 bases. Germline CDR1 is LNHNV and CDR2 is YYDKDF (reference sequence). The CDR3 is 16 amino acids.

The gene calls are TRBV11-1 and TRBJ1-1, with TRBD1 identical over 8 bases. The CDR3 contains 15 residues. The germline V gene encodes CDR1 SGHAT and CDR2 FQDESV (reference sequence). Trimming took 5 bases from V and 1 from J; bases not matched to a gene: 6. CDR3 sequence reads: CASSLPGTGNTEAFF. The DNA for the CDR3 is TGTGCCAGCAGCCTACCCGGGACAGGGAACACTGAAGCTTTCTTT.

The gene calls are TRBV19 and TRBJ2-5; tentative D call: TRBD2 (6 bases). This CDR3 comprises 15 residues. The V gene lost 1 base and the J gene lost 2 bases, with 11 bases spanning the gap. The germline gives CDR1 LNHDA, CDR2 SQIVND (reference sequence). The CDR3, as DNA: TGTGCCAGTAGTATAGGGAGGGCGGGACAAGAGACCCAGTACTTC. Protein: CASSIGRAGQETQYF.

The chain has TRBV29-1 and TRBJ2-2; TRBD2 matches 14 bases. CDR3 length: 14 amino acids. CDR1 SQVTM and CDR2 ANQGSEA come from the germline V gene. Trimming removed 6 bases from V and 8 bases from J; junction bases left unmatched: 5. The CDR3 DNA sequence: TGCAGCGTGACTAGCGGGAGGGCCGGAGGGGAGCTGTTTTTT. Protein sequence: CSVTSGRAGGELFF.

About this clone: The junction shows a germline mismatch at one end, possibly a read error. V and J are TRBV6-5 and TRBJ1-2; D is uncertain. Germline loops: CDR1 MNHEY, CDR2 SVGAGI. The CDR3 loop spans 14 amino acids. The CDR3 region has the DNA TGTGCCAGTGCCCGCAGGCCCGACCAAAATGGCTACCCCTTC. This encodes CASARRPDQNGYPF.

CDR3 region: CASSGPRRDEQFF. The CDR3 coding sequence is TGTGCCAGCAGCGGGCCGCGGCGGGATGAGCAGTTCTTC. The chain combines TRBV5-4 with TRBJ2-1; tentatively, D is TRBD2 (5 bases). CDR1 SGHNT and CDR2 YYREEE come from the germline V gene (reference sequence). The CDR3 is made up of 13 amino acids. Trimming pared 4 bases from V and 8 bases from J, leaving 13 bases between.

The chain links TRBV10-3 to TRBJ2-2; maybe TRBD1 (6 bases). CDR1 and CDR2 (germline): ENHRY, SYGVKD. V gave up 8 bases and J gave up 7 bases, with 14 bases separating them. This CDR3 is 13 amino acids long. CDR3: CAIEPGVGGELFF. The DNA of the CDR3 is TGTGCCATCGAGCCAGGGGTGGGCGGGGAGCTGTTTTTT.

This clone was observed once. This chain joins TRBV7-6 and TRBJ1-5; 7 nucleotides agree with TRBD1. This CDR3 is built from 15 residues. Germline trimming cut 5 bases from V and 3 bases from J; bases unmatched to any gene: 7. Per germline, CDR1 SGHVS and CDR2 FNYEAQ. The CDR3 nucleotides are TGTGCCAGCAGCCAAGATGGGACAGCCAATCAGCCCCAGCATTTT. Residues: CASSQDGTANQPQHF.

The chain joins TRBV28 to TRBJ1-2; D ambiguous. The CDR3 runs 15 residues. V was shortened by 8 bases and J by 2 bases, with 18 bases between the two germline ends. In germline, CDR1 is MDHEN, CDR2 SYDVKM. CDR3 region: CASSSPWTGNYGYTF. CDR3 DNA: TGTGCCAGCTCAAGCCCTTGGACGGGGAACTATGGCTACACCTTC.

This clone was seen only a few times. The chain links TRBV18 to TRBJ2-7; TRBD1 matches 7 bases. The CDR3 extends over 14 amino acids. V lost 4 bases to trimming and J lost 1 base; unmatched junction nucleotides: 4. Germline CDR1 is KGHSH and CDR2 is LQKENI. CDR3 protein: CASSRPGQSYEQYF. The CDR3 DNA is TGTGCCAGCTCACGACCGGGACAGTCCTACGAGCAGTACTTC.

The CDR3 region has the DNA TGTGCCAGCAGCCCGGGACAGGGGTTTGGCGGGGAGCTGTTTTTT. Its translation is CASSPGQGFGGELFF. V gene TRBV27 combines with J gene TRBJ2-2, with 10 bases identical to TRBD1. The germline V gene has CDR1 MNHEY and CDR2 SMNVEV (reference sequence). The trim removed 6 bases at V and 7 bases at J, leaving 8 bases unmatched. CDR3 length: 15 amino acids.

J is TRBJ1-1 and V is TRBV6-6; D might be TRBD1 (5 bases). Trimming left V 6 bases short and J 8 bases short, with 22 bases between. The CDR3 extends over 15 amino acids. Germline values: CDR1 MNHNY, CDR2 SVGAGI (reference sequence). CDR3 nucleotide sequence: TGTGCCAGCAGAAGGACTCCGGGACTTCCATTCGAAGCTTTCTTT. Translated: CASRRTPGLPFEAFF.

The chain couples TRBV30 to TRBJ1-1, with D unclear. The CDR3 has 15 amino acids. V dropped 8 bases and J dropped 2 bases, with 21 bases sitting between them. CDR1 GTSNPN and CDR2 SVGIG come from the germline V gene (reference sequence). CDR3 coding DNA: TGTGCCGGTCTCCCTCCCCCGGGTTTCAACACTGAAGCTTTCTTT. Translated, it gives CAGLPPPGFNTEAFF.

The chain employs TRBV29-1 and TRBJ2-7, with D maybe TRBD2 (6 bases). The V gene's germline CDR1 is SQVTM and CDR2 ANQGSEA. This CDR3 comprises 13 residues. The V end lost 4 bases, the J end lost 1 base, and 11 bases lay between the germline ends. The CDR3 DNA sequence: TGCAGCGTTGCTGGAGCGGGTTCCTACGAGCAGTACTTC. This encodes CSVAGAGSYEQYF.

This chain joins TRBV4-2 and TRBJ2-7; 12 bases line up with TRBD2. Germline V gene sequence: CDR1 LGHNA, CDR2 YNFKEQ. The CDR3 consists of 18 residues. With V trimmed by 3 bases and J by 2 bases, 11 bases remained unmatched. CDR3 region: CASSHQRWASGRAYEQYF. The CDR3 DNA reads as TGTGCCAGCAGCCATCAAAGGTGGGCTAGCGGGAGGGCCTACGAGCAGTACTTC.

This sequence joins TRBV30 and TRBJ2-7, with 7 positions matching TRBD1. The length of the CDR3 is 15 residues. Germline CDR1 GTSNPN, CDR2 SVGIG (reference sequence). V dropped 5 bases and J dropped 5; count of bases not matched to a gene: 15. The CDR3 nucleotides read TGTGCCTGGTCCGAATTGGGGACAGAAAGGGACGAGCAGTACTTC. Translating gives CAWSELGTERDEQYF.

This clone turned up a few times. The chain uses TRBV7-7 and TRBJ1-1; D remains unclear. This CDR3 spans 14 amino acids. Trimming removed 2 bases at V and 5 bases at J, with 12 bases between. Germline CDR1 SSHAT, CDR2 FNYEAQ (reference sequence). CDR3 nucleotides: TGTGCCAGCAGCTTATTGCCTCGGGGTACTGAAGCTTTCTTT. It codes for CASSLLPRGTEAFF. Full variable domain (remainder filled in from reference TRBV7-7 and TRBJ1-1): GAGVSQSPRYKVTKRGQDVTLRCDPISSHATLYWYQQALGQGPEFLTYFNYEAQPDKSGLPSDRFSAERPEGSISTLTIQRTEQRDSAMYRCASSLLPRGTEAFFGQGTRLTVV.

The chain employs TRBV5-1 and TRBJ2-1, with 12 nucleotides matching TRBD2. J lost 2 bases, V lost 1 base, and 7 bases had no gene match. Germline CDR1 SGHRS, CDR2 YFSETQ. The CDR3 is 18 residues long. CDR3 protein: CASSLLGLAGVTYNEQFF. Written as DNA, the CDR3 is TGCGCCAGCAGCTTGTTGGGACTAGCGGGCGTAACCTACAATGAGCAGTTCTTC. The full variable domain, rest sourced from reference TRBV5-1 and TRBJ2-1, is KAGVTQTPRYLIKTRGQQVTLSCSPISGHRSVSWYQQTPGQGLQFLFEYFSETQRNKGNFPGRFSGRQFSNSRSEMNVSTLELGDSALYLCASSLLGLAGVTYNEQFFGPGTRLTVL.

The chain links TRBV6-1 to TRBJ1-4, with D possibly TRBD1 on 6 matching bases. This CDR3 comprises 14 residues. The V and J ends lost 6 bases and 5 bases respectively, with 13 bases between them. Germline values: CDR1 MNHNS, CDR2 SASEGT. The chain's CDR3 is CASSWTATNEKLFF. DNA of the CDR3: TGTGCCAGCAGCTGGACAGCTACAAATGAAAAACTGTTTTTT.

Regarding this clone: A junction end diverges from the germline sequence, so it may reflect a read error. The same CDR3 is also encoded by other DNA sequences in this sample. The V and J genes are TRBV2 and TRBJ1-5, with 10 bases lining up with TRBD1. The CDR3 totals 12 residues. Looked up from germline, CDR1 is SNHLY and CDR2 is FYNNEI. The CDR3 sequence is CASRPTGGHRHF. In DNA form, the CDR3 reads TGCGCCAGCAGGCCGACAGGGGGCCACCGTCATTTT.